This T cell receptor beta chain was identified during a study of tissue T cells after allogeneic stem cell transplantation. Regarding the study as a whole: Only a limited share of tissue TCRs appeared in blood or spleen. Anatomically similar tissues had similar TCR repertoires within each patient.

Libraries were prepared by immunoSEQ multiplex PCR; TCRdb keeps only in-frame clonotypes and omits some of them. The profile shows 300 to 350 clones, roughly 53% of them singletons. This clone has just a few counts. The antigen is undetermined. Mouse gene names and germline throughout. The read is 1 residue too short to cover the CDR3 end, so that end is filled in from the germline J gene. Germline CDR1 reads LGHDT; CDR2 reads YNNKQL (reference sequence). Trimming removed 3 bases at V and 8 bases at J, with 5 bases between. The CDR3 is made up of 12 amino acids. This chain uses TRBV4 with TRBJ1-6, with unresolved D. TRBJ1-6 counts as an open reading frame of uncertain function. Sequencing input: skin. This receptor was taken from a female BALB/c mouse in good health. For this strain, the MHC haplotype corresponds to H2-d. The CDR3 region is CASSYGDSPLYF. CDR3 bases read: TGTGCCAGCAGCTATGGGGATTCGCCCCTCTAC.